The rows below give T cell receptor beta chains drawn from one sample of a study of OX40 agonist ivuxolimab in advanced cancers. Sequencing used immunoSEQ multiplex PCR; TCRdb keeps in-frame clones, though not all of them. The table includes about 62,000 clones, 65% to 90% detected once. Material: CD4+ or CD8+ T cells sorted from blood, obtained in a trial of the OX40 agonist ivuxolimab. All receptors come from an adult with an advanced solid tumor such as melanoma, head and neck, liver or kidney cancer. Each CDR3 is given without its conserved first and last residue. Each record gives: J gene, V gene, CDR3 protein.

TRBJ1-1 TRBV19 ATTFLGGRSILNTEAF
TRBJ1-2 TRBV10-3 AISGTGVYGYT
TRBJ2-7 TRBV28 ASSLALPTMVY
TRBJ2-7 TRBV1 TSSQDRDRGYEQY
TRBJ2-3 TRBV7-3 ASSLVGGKGTDTQY
TRBJ2-3 TRBV19 ASSTPAAISTDTQY
TRBJ1-5 TRBV7-2 ASSLGITGGQPQH
TRBJ1-2 TRBV19 ASSLWASNYGYT
TRBJ1-2 TRBV5-1 ASSSDRLANYGYT
TRBJ1-4 TRBV5-5 ASRGSANEKLF
TRBJ1-2 TRBV7-2 ASSFRDRRRYGYT
TRBJ1-1 TRBV7-9 ASSLTGSNTEAF
TRBJ1-2 TRBV6-1 ASRFTGQGRYGYT
TRBJ2-3 TRBV5-1 ASSFRLAGYSSTDTQY
TRBJ1-2 TRBV5-6 ASNGGVVLNYGYT
TRBJ2-7 TRBV6-1 ASSESQDYEQY
TRBJ1-4 TRBV19 ASTRGGNGEKLF
TRBJ1-5 TRBV19 ASSTTGGNQPQH
TRBJ1-1 TRBV6-1 ASSEQGIVAF
TRBJ2-5 TRBV28 ASSLYEGLETQY
TRBJ2-2 TRBV5-1 ASSGYRGTGELF
TRBJ2-1 TRBV4-3 ASSQGAGGPYEQF